A selection of T cell receptor beta chains follows, all from one sample in a study of radiotherapy plus CTLA-4 blockade in lung cancer. Sequenced by immunoSEQ multiplex PCR; TCRdb stores in-frame clones only, minus some. The sample lists approximately 60,000 clones, 60% to 80% seen once, with about 4.4% in the top ten. Material: peripheral blood, obtained from a patient treated with radiotherapy plus ipilimumab. Receptors were obtained from a human donor with non-small cell lung cancer who had a complete response to radiotherapy plus ipilimumab. Both conserved end residues are part of each CDR3. Each record gives: J gene, V gene, D gene, clone size, CDR3 DNA, CDR3 protein. The D gene is left open where the match is weak. Clone size is shown for a subset of rows, as once, few, many or a class of expanded clone.

>TRBJ1-6|TRBV25-1|NA|NA
TGTGCCAGCAGTTGGGGTACGGGTTCACCCCTCCACTTT
CASSWGTGSPLHF
>TRBJ1-5|TRBV29-1|NA|once
TGCAGCGTTTCCGGGTCCCTTGGGGCCCAGCATTTT
CSVSGSLGAQHF
>TRBJ1-5|TRBV6-1|NA|NA
TGTGCCAGCAAGGACCGGGGTAGCCAGCCCCAGCATTTT
CASKDRGSQPQHF
>TRBJ1-2|TRBV6-6|NA|NA
TGTGCCAGCAGTCCAAGGATTGGCTACACCTTC
CASSPRIGYTF
>TRBJ2-1|TRBV7-2|NA|NA
TGTGCCAGCAGCTTAATAGGCAGGGATGAGCAGTTCTTC
CASSLIGRDEQFF
>TRBJ2-3|TRBV19|NA|NA
TGTGCCAGTAGGACAGACACAGATACGCAGTATTTT
CASRTDTDTQYF
>TRBJ2-2|TRBV4-1|TRBD2|NA
TGCGCCAGCAGCCAAGGCAGACTAGCGGGTTTTAACACCGGGGAGCTGTTTTTT
CASSQGRLAGFNTGELFF
>TRBJ2-1|TRBV6-5|NA|NA
TGTGCCAGCAGTTACGGGCCCGGGGATGAGCAGTTCTTC
CASSYGPGDEQFF
>TRBJ2-7|TRBV29-1|NA|few
TGCAGCATGACACAGGGATCTACCTACGAGCAGTACTTC
CSMTQGSTYEQYF
>TRBJ2-2|TRBV5-4|TRBD2|NA
TGTGCCAGCAGCTTAGGTCCTAGCGGGAGACGCACCGGGGAGCTGTTTTTT
CASSLGPSGRRTGELFF